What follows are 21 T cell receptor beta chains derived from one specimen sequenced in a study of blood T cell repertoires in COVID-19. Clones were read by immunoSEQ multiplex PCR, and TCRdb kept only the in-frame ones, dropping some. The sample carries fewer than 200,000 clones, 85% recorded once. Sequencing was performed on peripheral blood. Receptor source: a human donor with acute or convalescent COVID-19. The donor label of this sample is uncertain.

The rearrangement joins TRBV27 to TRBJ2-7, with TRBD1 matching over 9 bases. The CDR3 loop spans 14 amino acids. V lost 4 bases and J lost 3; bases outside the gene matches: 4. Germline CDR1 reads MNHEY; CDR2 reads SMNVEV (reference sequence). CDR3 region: CASSYRDRDYEQYF. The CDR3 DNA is TGTGCCAGCAGTTACCGGGACAGGGACTACGAGCAGTACTTC.

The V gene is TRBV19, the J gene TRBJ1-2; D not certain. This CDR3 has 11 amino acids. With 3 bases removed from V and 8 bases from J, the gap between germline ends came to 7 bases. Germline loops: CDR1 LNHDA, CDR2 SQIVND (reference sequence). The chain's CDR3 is CASSMAGGYTF. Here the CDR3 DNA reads TGTGCCAGTAGTATGGCCGGGGGCTACACCTTC.

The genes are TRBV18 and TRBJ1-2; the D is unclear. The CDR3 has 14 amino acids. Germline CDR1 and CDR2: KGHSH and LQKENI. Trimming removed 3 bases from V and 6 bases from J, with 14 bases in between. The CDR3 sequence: CASSPSRGKDGYTF. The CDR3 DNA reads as TGTGCCAGCTCACCGTCACGAGGGAAAGATGGCTACACCTTC. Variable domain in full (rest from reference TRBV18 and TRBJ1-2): NAGVMQNPRHLVRRRGQEARLRCSPMKGHSHVYWYRQLPEEGLKFMVYLQKENIIDESGMPKERFSAEFPKEGPSILRIQQVVRGDSAAYFCASSPSRGKDGYTFGSGTRLTVV.

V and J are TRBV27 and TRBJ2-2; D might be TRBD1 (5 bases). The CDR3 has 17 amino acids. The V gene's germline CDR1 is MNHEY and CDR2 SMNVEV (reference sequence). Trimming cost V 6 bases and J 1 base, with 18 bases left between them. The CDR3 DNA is TGTGCCAGCAGCCCTCTAGGGGAAAGGGGGAACACCGGGGAGCTGTTTTTT. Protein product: CASSPLGERGNTGELFF.

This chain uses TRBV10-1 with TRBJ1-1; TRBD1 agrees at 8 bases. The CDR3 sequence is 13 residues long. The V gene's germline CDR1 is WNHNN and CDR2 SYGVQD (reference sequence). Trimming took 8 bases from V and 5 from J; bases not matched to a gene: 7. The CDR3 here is CASSRTGTTEAFF. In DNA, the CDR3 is TGCGCCAGCTCCCGGACAGGGACAACTGAAGCTTTCTTT.

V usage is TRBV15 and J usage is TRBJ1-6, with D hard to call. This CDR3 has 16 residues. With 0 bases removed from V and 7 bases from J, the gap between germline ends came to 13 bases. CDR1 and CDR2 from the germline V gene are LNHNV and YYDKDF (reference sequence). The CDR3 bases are TGTGCCACCAGCAGAGATGTCGCAGCTAGGAATTCACCCCTCCACTTT. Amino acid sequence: CATSRDVAARNSPLHF.

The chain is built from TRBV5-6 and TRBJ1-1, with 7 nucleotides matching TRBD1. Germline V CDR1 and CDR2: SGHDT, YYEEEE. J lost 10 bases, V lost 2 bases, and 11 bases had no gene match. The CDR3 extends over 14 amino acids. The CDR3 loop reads CASSFQGGRRGAFF. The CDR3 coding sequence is TGTGCCAGCAGCTTCCAGGGGGGAAGGAGAGGAGCTTTCTTT.

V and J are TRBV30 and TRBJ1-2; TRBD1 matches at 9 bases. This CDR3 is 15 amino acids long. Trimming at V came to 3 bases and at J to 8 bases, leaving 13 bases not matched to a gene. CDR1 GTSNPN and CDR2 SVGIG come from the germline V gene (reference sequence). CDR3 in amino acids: CAWSPRDRVLLGYTF. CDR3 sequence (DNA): TGTGCCTGGAGCCCCCGGGACAGGGTTCTTCTCGGCTACACCTTC. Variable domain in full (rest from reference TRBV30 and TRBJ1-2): SQTIHQWPATLVQPVGSPLSLECTVEGTSNPNLYWYRQAAGRGLQLLFYSVGIGQISSEVPQNLSASRPQDRQFILSSKKLLLSDSGFYLCAWSPRDRVLLGYTFGSGTRLTVV.

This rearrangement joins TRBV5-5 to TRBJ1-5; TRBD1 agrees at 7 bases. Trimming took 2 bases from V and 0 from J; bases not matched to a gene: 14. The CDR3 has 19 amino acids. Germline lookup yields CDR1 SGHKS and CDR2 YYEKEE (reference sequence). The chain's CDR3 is CASSLGTVSGPISNQPQHF. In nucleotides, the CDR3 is TGTGCCAGCAGCTTAGGGACAGTCAGTGGCCCAATTAGCAATCAGCCCCAGCATTTT.

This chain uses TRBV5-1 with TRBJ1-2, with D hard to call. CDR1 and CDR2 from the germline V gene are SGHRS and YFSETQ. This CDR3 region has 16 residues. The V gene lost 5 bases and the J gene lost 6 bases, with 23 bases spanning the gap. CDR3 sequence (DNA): TGCGCCAGCAGTTATACGCCTAGCCCCGCGGAGAATGGCTACACCTTC. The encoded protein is CASSYTPSPAENGYTF.

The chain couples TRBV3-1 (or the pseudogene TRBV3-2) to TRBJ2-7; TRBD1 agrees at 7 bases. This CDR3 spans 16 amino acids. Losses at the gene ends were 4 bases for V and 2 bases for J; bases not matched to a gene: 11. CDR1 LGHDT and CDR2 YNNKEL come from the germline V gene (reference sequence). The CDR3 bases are TGTGCCAGCAGCCGCTGGGACAGCCCACGTGCCTACGAGCAGTACTTC. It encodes CASSRWDSPRAYEQYF.

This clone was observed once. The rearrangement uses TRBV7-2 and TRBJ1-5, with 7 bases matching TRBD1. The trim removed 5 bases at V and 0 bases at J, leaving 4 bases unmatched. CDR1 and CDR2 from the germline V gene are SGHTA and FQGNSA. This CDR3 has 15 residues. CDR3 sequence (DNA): TGTGCCAGCAGCCCCGACAGGGTTAGCAATCAGCCCCAGCATTTT. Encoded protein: CASSPDRVSNQPQHF.

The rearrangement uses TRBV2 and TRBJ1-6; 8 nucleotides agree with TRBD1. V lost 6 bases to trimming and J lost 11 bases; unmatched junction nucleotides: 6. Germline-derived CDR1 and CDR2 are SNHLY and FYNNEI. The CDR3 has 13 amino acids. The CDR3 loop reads CASSPRDRTPLHF. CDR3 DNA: TGTGCCAGCAGCCCCCGGGACAGGACACCCCTCCACTTT.

CDR3 in DNA: TGTGCCAGCTCACCTCCGGGACAGGGGGCTCTGAGGGCTTTCTTT. It encodes CASSPPGQGALRAFF. This rearrangement joins TRBV18 to TRBJ1-1; 12 nucleotides match TRBD1. The CDR3 contains 15 residues. J gave up 11 bases and V 3 bases, and 10 bases lay outside the gene matches. Per germline, CDR1 KGHSH and CDR2 LQKENI.

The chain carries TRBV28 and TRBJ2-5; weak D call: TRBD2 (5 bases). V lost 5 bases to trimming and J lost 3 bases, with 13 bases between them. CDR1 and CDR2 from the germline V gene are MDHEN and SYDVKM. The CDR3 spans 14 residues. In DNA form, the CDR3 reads TGTGCCAGCAGTCGAACTCGGGGAAAAGAGACCCAGTACTTC. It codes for CASSRTRGKETQYF.

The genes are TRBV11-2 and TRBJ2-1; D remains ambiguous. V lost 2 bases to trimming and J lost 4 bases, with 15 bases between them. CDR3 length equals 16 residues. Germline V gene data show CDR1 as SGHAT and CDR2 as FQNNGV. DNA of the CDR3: TGTGCCAGCAGCTTAAATCTAGGTTCTCAGTACAATGAGCAGTTCTTC. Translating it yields CASSLNLGSQYNEQFF.

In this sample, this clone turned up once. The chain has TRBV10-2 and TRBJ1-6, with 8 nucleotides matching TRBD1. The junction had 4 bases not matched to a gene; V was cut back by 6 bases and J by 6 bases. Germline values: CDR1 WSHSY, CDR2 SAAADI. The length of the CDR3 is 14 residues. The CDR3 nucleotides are TGCGCCAGCAGACCGGGACAGGCTAATTCACCCCTCCACTTT. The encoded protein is CASRPGQANSPLHF.

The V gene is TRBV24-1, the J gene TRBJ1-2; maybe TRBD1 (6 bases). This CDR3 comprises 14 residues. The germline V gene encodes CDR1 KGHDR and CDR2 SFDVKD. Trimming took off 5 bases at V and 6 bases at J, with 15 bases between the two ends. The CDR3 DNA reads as TGTGCCACCAGTGCGACGGACAGATCGAATGGCTACACCTTC. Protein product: CATSATDRSNGYTF.

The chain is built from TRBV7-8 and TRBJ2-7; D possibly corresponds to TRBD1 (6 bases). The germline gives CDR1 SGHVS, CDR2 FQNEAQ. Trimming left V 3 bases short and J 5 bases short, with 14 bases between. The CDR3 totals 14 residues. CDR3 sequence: CASSFGQGINEQYF. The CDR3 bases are TGTGCCAGCAGCTTTGGGCAGGGGATCAACGAGCAGTACTTC.

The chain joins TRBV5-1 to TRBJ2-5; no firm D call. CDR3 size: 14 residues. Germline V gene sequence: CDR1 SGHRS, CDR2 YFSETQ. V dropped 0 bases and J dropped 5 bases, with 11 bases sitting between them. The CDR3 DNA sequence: TGCGCCAGCAGCTTGGCTGGCCCCCCGGAGACCCAGTACTTC. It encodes CASSLAGPPETQYF.

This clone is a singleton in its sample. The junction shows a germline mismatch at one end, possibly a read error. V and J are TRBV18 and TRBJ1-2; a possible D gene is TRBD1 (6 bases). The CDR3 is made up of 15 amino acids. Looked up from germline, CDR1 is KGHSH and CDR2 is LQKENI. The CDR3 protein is CASSPTTQGDYGYTF. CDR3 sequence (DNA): TGTGCCAGCTCACCGACGACACAGGGAGACTACGGCTACACCTTC.